This T cell receptor (beta chain) was sequenced for a study of T-cell reconstitution after alpha-beta-depleted transplantation in children. This clonotype showed up just a few times. Its specificity is unknown. CDR3 length: 18 amino acids. CDR1 and CDR2 (germline): MNHEY, SVGEGT. Trimming stripped 5 bases from V and 2 bases from J, with 19 bases between. Notes on the study in general: About two months after transplant, alpha-beta T cells reportedly came from several hundred expanded graft clones. Some patients' high day-60 TCRbeta diversity was attributed to recipient cells surviving conditioning. T-cell counts and diversity were attributed mostly to newly produced T cells one year after transplant.

Researchers prepared the TCRbeta library using unique molecular identifiers, the study reports. TCRdb re-called the PCR reads with MiXCR, one entry per CDR3 protein. The table lists 300,000 to 400,000 distinct CDR3 sequences, roughly 15% of them singletons. The TCR comes from a male patient between 2 and 10 years old who had a stem cell transplant for acute lymphoblastic leukemia, so the T cells may come from the graft donor. The sequences come from PBMCs, mostly from graft donor cells, collected 360 days after TCRalphabeta/CD19-depleted stem cell transplant. The genes are TRBV6-2 or TRBV6-3 and TRBJ2-6; no reliable D call. This chain's CDR3 is CASSIRPVPNPGANVLTF. CDR3 sequence (DNA): TGTGCCAGCAGTATTCGGCCTGTACCCAATCCTGGGGCCAACGTCCTGACTTTC.